Listed below are T cell receptor beta chains from one sample, sequenced in a study of T cell responses to AZD1222 COVID-19 vaccine. The method was immunoSEQ multiplex PCR; TCRdb's version includes in-frame clones alone and lacks a portion of them. The table shows about 130,000 clones, with 80% to 90% occurring only once. The source material was peripheral blood, sampled on day 0 of AZD1222 vaccination. Source of these receptors: an adult in good health. Both conserved end residues are part of each CDR3.

v_call: TRBV6-5
cdr3_aa: CASSSLSGGATDTQYF

v_call: TRBV7-2
cdr3_aa: CASSLKAGGPYEQYF

v_call: TRBV18
cdr3_aa: CASSPGQGMATDTQYF

v_call: TRBV7-2
cdr3_aa: CASSRDGGSYEQYF

v_call: TRBV5-4
cdr3_aa: CASSLGMDRGRDEQYF

v_call: TRBV6-1
cdr3_aa: CASSDGSIRYNEQFF

v_call: TRBV10-3
cdr3_aa: CAISQISGEQFF

v_call: TRBV19
cdr3_aa: CAIRDKRYNEQFF

v_call: TRBV4-3
cdr3_aa: CASSQDPAAGVPTYNEQFF

v_call: TRBV2
cdr3_aa: CASGGVDRKKLFF

v_call: TRBV11-3
cdr3_aa: CASSSDWGDEQFF

v_call: TRBV9
cdr3_aa: CASSVVGTGELFF

v_call: TRBV18
cdr3_aa: CASSLGTDYEQYF

v_call: TRBV3-1/TRBV3-2
cdr3_aa: CASSQDLTGWGYNEQFF

v_call: TRBV5-4
cdr3_aa: CASSRAGGGDGYTF

v_call: TRBV7-2
cdr3_aa: CASSLAFLAGVPDTQYF

v_call: TRBV18
cdr3_aa: CASSPGTGGEFQPQHF

v_call: TRBV9
cdr3_aa: CASSPGGGRNSPLHF

v_call: TRBV27
cdr3_aa: CASSFAGYQETQYF

v_call: TRBV5-1
cdr3_aa: CASSPPTGTGTYEQYF

v_call: TRBV27
cdr3_aa: CASSFTGGDTQYF

v_call: TRBV11-2
cdr3_aa: CASSFAGRDGELFF

v_call: TRBV9
cdr3_aa: CASSPAVLGASSYEQYF

v_call: TRBV4-3
cdr3_aa: CASSYHQGSSGNTIYF

v_call: TRBV30
cdr3_aa: CAWSHDSRRNIQYF

v_call: TRBV4-3
cdr3_aa: CASSQDWGTKQFF

v_call: TRBV15
cdr3_aa: CATSNLGVHRAFF

v_call: TRBV18
cdr3_aa: CASSPPVQATPYNEQFF

v_call: TRBV7-9
cdr3_aa: CASSPGGSYYEQYF

v_call: TRBV27
cdr3_aa: CASSLTGVGVSGNTIYF

v_call: TRBV5-1
cdr3_aa: CASSFGTVNSPLHF

v_call: TRBV24-1
cdr3_aa: CATSDPPSGRVNTEAFF

v_call: TRBV5-6
cdr3_aa: CASSSGQPGNTIYF

v_call: TRBV27
cdr3_aa: CASSLRAGGPSSYEQYF

v_call: TRBV6-5
cdr3_aa: CASRDSFGRQPQHF

v_call: TRBV6-2/TRBV6-3
cdr3_aa: CASSYQGSPYEQYF

v_call: TRBV27
cdr3_aa: CASRLSSGTSGTRSYEQYF

v_call: TRBV11-3
cdr3_aa: CASSYRPADTQYF

v_call: TRBV5-8
cdr3_aa: CASSLDGLRNEQFF

v_call: TRBV25-1
cdr3_aa: CASSTGVAGLTDTQYF

v_call: TRBV18
cdr3_aa: CASSPSAPGSNQPQHF

v_call: TRBV5-5
cdr3_aa: CASSLEQVNTEAFF

v_call: TRBV6-2/TRBV6-3
cdr3_aa: CASSYTVAGHEQYF

v_call: TRBV6-2/TRBV6-3
cdr3_aa: CASSDHSSYEQYF

v_call: TRBV5-4
cdr3_aa: CASSPDSNYGYTF

v_call: TRBV29-1
cdr3_aa: CSAGGRREGQFF

v_call: TRBV5-1
cdr3_aa: CASSLGGIDYEQYF

v_call: TRBV5-1
cdr3_aa: CASSPGPITNTEAFF

v_call: TRBV25-1
cdr3_aa: CASSGGTGVRNQPQHF

v_call: TRBV4-1
cdr3_aa: CASSQDPALAGGQETQYF

v_call: TRBV5-6
cdr3_aa: CASSLVVASGANVLTF

v_call: TRBV5-1
cdr3_aa: CASSPGTGGGQPQHF

v_call: TRBV11-2
cdr3_aa: CASSLVGSGNGYTF

v_call: TRBV18
cdr3_aa: CASSPSYGGGGVAAFF

v_call: TRBV20-1
cdr3_aa: CSASRSGEQYF